This paragraph reports one TCR beta chain. TCRdb's copy holds only in-frame clones and misses some; the assay was immunoSEQ multiplex PCR. The sample lists 130,000 or so clones; under 95% were seen once. This sample is part of a study of control samples from healthy donors and cancer patients. The sequence was collected from a man younger than 35 in good health. Sequences were obtained from blood.

The CDR3 loop is CASSPLWTGSNTEAFF. CDR3 nucleotides: TGTGCCAGCAGCCCCCTCTGGACAGGATCCAACACTGAAGCTTTCTTT. The rearrangement joins TRBV9 to TRBJ1-1, with TRBD1 matching over 7 bases. CDR1 and CDR2 from the germline V gene are SGDLS and YYNGEE. The CDR3 loop spans 16 amino acids. V gave up 4 bases and J gave up 2 bases; unmatched junction bases: 11.